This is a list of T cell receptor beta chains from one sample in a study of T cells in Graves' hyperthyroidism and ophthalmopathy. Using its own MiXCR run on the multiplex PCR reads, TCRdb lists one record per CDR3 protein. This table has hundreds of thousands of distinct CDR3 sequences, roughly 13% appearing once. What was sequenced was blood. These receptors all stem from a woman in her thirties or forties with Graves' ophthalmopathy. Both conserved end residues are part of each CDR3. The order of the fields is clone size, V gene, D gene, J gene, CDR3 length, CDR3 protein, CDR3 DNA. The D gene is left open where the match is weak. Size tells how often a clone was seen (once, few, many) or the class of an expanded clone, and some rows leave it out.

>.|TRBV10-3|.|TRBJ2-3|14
CAISDRANTDTQYF
TGTGCCATCAGTGACAGGGCGAACACAGATACGCAGTATTTT
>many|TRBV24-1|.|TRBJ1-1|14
CATSAGGSNTEAFF
TGTGCCACCAGTGCGGGGGGCTCGAACACTGAAGCTTTCTTT
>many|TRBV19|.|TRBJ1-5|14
CASSPQDGRQPQHF
TGTGCCAGTAGTCCCCAGGACGGGCGGCAGCCCCAGCATTTT
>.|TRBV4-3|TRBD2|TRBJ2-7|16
CASSSSPGRGAYEQYF
TGCGCCAGCAGTTCTTCCCCGGGTCGGGGGGCCTACGAGCAGTACTTC
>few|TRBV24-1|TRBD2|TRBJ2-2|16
CATSDVGGLTTGELFF
TGTGCCACCAGTGATGTGGGGGGACTAACCACCGGGGAGCTGTTTTTT
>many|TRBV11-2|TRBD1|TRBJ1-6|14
CASSLGGQNSPLHF
TGTGCCAGCAGCTTAGGGGGACAGAATTCACCCCTCCACTTT
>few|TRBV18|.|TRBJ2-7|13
CASSPPPGYEQYF
TGTGCCAGCTCACCACCCCCTGGCTACGAGCAGTACTTC
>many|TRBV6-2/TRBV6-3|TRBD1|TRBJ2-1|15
CASSYTGQGYNEQFF
TGTGCCAGCAGTTACACGGGACAGGGGTACAATGAGCAGTTCTTC
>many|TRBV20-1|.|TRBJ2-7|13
CSATSGSDAEQYF
TGCAGTGCAACAAGCGGGTCGGATGCCGAGCAGTACTTC
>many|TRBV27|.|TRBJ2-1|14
CASKIDDSYNEQFF
TGTGCCAGCAAAATTGACGACTCCTACAATGAGCAGTTCTTC
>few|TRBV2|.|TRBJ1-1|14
CASMEGFMNTEAFF
TGTGCCAGCATGGAGGGGTTCATGAACACTGAAGCTTTCTTT
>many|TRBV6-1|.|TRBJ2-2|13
CATSGKHTGELFF
TGTGCCACCTCCGGGAAACACACCGGGGAGCTGTTTTTT
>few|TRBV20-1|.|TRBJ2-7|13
CSARVWDSYEQYF
TGCAGTGCTAGAGTTTGGGACTCCTACGAGCAGTACTTC
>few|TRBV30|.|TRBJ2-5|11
CARTEGETQYF
TGTGCGAGAACCGAGGGGGAGACCCAGTACTTC
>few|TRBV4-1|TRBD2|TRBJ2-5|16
CASSPRLAVAPETQYF
TGCGCCAGCAGCCCCCGGCTAGCGGTGGCTCCGGAGACCCAGTACTTC
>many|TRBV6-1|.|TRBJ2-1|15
CASSATSGGARSQFF
TGTGCCAGCAGTGCTACGTCAGGGGGGGCGCGTTCCCAGTTCTTC
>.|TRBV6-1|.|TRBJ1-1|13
CASSETPFGLAFF
TGTGCCAGCAGTGAAACCCCTTTCGGACTGGCTTTCTTT
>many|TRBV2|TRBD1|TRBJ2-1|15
CASSSDRGTYNEQFF
TGTGCCAGCAGCTCCGACAGGGGGACGTACAATGAGCAGTTCTTC
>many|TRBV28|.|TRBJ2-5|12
CASRAGKETQYF
TGTGCCAGCAGGGCAGGGAAAGAGACCCAGTACTTC
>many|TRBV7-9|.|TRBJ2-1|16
CASSRRQAQWINEQFF
TGTGCCAGCAGCCGCCGACAGGCCCAATGGATCAATGAGCAGTTCTTC
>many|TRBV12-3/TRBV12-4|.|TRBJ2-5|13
CASTPTGRETQYF
TGTGCCAGCACACCCACAGGGAGGGAGACCCAGTACTTC
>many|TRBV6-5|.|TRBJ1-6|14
CASSYSPYNSPLHF
TGTGCCAGCAGTTACTCCCCCTATAATTCACCCCTCCACTTT
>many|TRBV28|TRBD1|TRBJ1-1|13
CASRVQGYTEAFF
TGTGCCAGCAGAGTACAGGGGTATACTGAAGCTTTCTTT
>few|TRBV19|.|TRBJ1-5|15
CASSSQGLGNQPQHF
TGTGCCAGTAGTAGTCAGGGTTTGGGCAATCAGCCCCAGCATTTT
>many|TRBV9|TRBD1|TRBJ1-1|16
CASSEMDRGLFTEAFF
TGTGCCAGCAGCGAGATGGACAGGGGGCTTTTCACTGAAGCTTTCTTT
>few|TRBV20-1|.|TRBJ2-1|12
CSVGRGYNEQFF
TGCAGTGTAGGACGGGGGTACAATGAGCAGTTCTTC
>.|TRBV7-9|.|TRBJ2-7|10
CAGGSYEQYF
TGTGCCGGGGGCTCCTACGAGCAGTACTTC
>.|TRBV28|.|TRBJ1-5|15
CASSLSSGGNQPQHF
TGTGCCAGCAGTTTATCATCAGGGGGCAATCAGCCCCAGCATTTT
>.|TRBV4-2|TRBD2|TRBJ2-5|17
CASSQEGGTRLSGTQYF
TGTGCCAGCAGCCAAGAGGGCGGGACTAGACTCTCTGGGACCCAGTACTTC
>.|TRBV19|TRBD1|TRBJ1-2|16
CASSIRDSGANYGYTF
TGTGCCAGTAGTATACGGGACAGTGGAGCTAACTATGGCTACACCTTC
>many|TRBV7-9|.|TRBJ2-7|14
CASSPSLGAHEQYF
TGTGCCAGCAGCCCCAGCCTGGGAGCACACGAGCAGTACTTC
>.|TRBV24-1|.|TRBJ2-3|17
CATSDFVRITGTDTQYF
TGTGCCACCAGTGATTTCGTGCGAATCACCGGCACAGATACGCAGTATTTT
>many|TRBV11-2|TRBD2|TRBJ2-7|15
CASSLEGLAGIEQYF
TGTGCCAGCAGCTTAGAGGGACTAGCGGGAATCGAGCAGTACTTC
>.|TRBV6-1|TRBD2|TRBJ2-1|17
CASSPGLAGGGGNEQFF
TGTGCCAGCAGCCCGGGACTAGCGGGGGGTGGGGGTAATGAGCAGTTCTTC
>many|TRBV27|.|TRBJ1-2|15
CASRHQGSHDYGYTF
TGTGCCAGCAGGCATCAAGGGTCTCACGACTATGGCTACACCTTC
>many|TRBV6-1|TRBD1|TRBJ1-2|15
CASSPNPDRDYGYTF
TGTGCCAGCAGTCCCAATCCCGACAGGGATTATGGCTACACCTTC
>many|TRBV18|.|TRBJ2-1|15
CASSPGLISYNEQFF
TGTGCCAGCTCACCGGGACTGATATCCTACAATGAGCAGTTCTTC
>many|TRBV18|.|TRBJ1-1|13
CASSASTDTEAFF
TGTGCCAGCTCAGCGTCTACGGACACTGAAGCTTTCTTT
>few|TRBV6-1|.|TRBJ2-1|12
CASSEQRHEQFF
TGTGCCAGCAGTGAACAACGCCATGAGCAGTTCTTC
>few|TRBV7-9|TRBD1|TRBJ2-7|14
CASSPPDRKAEQYF
TGTGCCAGCAGCCCCCCGGACAGGAAGGCCGAGCAGTACTTC
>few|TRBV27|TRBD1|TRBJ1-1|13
CASRDRSDIEAFF
TGTGCCAGCAGGGACAGGTCGGACATTGAAGCTTTCTTT
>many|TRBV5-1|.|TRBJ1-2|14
CASSFRTSSYGYTF
TGCGCCAGCAGCTTCCGGACCTCCTCCTATGGCTACACCTTC
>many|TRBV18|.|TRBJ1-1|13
CASSPQQNTEAFF
TGTGCCAGCTCACCACAGCAGAACACTGAAGCTTTCTTT
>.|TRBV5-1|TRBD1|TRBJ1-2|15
CASSFSSTGGYGYTF
TGCGCCAGCAGCTTCTCCTCGACAGGGGGGTATGGCTACACCTTC
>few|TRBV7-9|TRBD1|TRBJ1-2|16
CASSPHPGTGFDGYTF
TGTGCCAGCAGCCCCCATCCAGGGACAGGTTTCGATGGCTACACCTTC
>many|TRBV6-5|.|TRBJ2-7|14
CASSYKAGRSEQYF
TGTGCCAGCAGTTATAAGGCAGGGAGGAGCGAGCAGTACTTC
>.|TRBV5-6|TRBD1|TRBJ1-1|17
CASSLLFPRGLNTEAFF
TGTGCCAGCAGCTTGCTTTTCCCCAGGGGGTTGAACACTGAAGCTTTCTTT
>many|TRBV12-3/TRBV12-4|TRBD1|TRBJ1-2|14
CASQRTGLTYGYTF
TGTGCCAGCCAGCGGACAGGATTAACCTATGGCTACACCTTC
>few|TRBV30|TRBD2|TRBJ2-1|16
CAWSARIAGVRGEQFF
TGTGCCTGGAGTGCAAGGATAGCGGGAGTAAGGGGTGAGCAGTTCTTC
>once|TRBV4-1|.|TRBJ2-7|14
CASSHEPQGSEQYF
TGCGCCAGCAGCCACGAACCTCAGGGAAGCGAGCAGTACTTC
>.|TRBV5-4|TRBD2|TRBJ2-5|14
CASSPTSGGETQYF
TGTGCCAGCAGCCCTACTAGCGGTGGAGAGACCCAGTACTTC
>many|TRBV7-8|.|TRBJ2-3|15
CASSLAESSTDTQYF
TGTGCCAGCAGCTTGGCGGAGTCTAGCACAGATACGCAGTATTTT
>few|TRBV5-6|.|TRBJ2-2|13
CASSLAGASQTFF
TGTGCCAGCAGCTTGGCAGGGGCGAGTCAAACGTTTTTT
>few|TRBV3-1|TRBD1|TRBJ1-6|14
CASSPQGFNSPLHF
TGTGCCAGCAGCCCACAGGGGTTTAATTCACCCCTCCACTTT
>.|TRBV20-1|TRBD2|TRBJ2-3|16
CSADGAGGGFADTQYF
TGCAGTGCGGATGGAGCGGGAGGTGGTTTTGCAGATACGCAGTATTTT
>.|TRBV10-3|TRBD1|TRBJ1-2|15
CAISEGTGIFYGYTF
TGTGCCATCAGTGAGGGGACAGGGATATTCTATGGCTACACCTTC
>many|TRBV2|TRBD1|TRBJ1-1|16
CASSPLSGTGKRRAFF
TGTGCCAGCAGTCCTTTGTCCGGGACAGGGAAACGGAGGGCTTTCTTT